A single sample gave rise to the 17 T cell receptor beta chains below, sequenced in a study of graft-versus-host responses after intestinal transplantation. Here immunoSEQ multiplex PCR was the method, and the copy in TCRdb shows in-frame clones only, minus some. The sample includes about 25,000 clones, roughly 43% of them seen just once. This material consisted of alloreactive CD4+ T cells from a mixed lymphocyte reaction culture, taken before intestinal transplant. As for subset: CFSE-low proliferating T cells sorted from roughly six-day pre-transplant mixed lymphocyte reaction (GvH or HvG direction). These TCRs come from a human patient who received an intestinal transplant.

The CDR3 spells CSAWTIERGASEQFF. The CDR3 DNA reads TGCAGCGCATGGACAATTGAGCGGGGGGCCTCTGAGCAGTTCTTC. The V call is TRBV29-1, the J call TRBJ2-1; TRBD2 aligns across 9 bases. Trimming cost V 7 bases and J 9 bases; bases outside gene matches: 16. Germline V gene sequence: CDR1 SQVTM, CDR2 ANQGSEA. The CDR3 sequence is 15 residues long.

This chain's CDR3 is CASRLAGYTSYNEQFF. In nucleotides, the CDR3 is TGCGCCAGCCGGCTAGCGGGATATACGTCCTACAATGAGCAGTTCTTC. The chain employs TRBV5-1 and TRBJ2-1, with TRBD2 matching over 9 bases. The CDR3 extends over 16 amino acids. Trimming removed 7 bases from V and 1 base from J; junction bases left unmatched: 9. The V gene's germline CDR1 is SGHRS and CDR2 YFSETQ.

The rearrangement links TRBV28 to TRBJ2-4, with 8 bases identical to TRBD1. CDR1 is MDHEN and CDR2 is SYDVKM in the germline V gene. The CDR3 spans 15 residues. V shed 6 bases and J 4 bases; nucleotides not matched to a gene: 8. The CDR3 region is CASSNRDRFKNIQYF. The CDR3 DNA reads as TGTGCCAGCAGCAACCGGGACAGGTTTAAAAACATTCAGTACTTC.

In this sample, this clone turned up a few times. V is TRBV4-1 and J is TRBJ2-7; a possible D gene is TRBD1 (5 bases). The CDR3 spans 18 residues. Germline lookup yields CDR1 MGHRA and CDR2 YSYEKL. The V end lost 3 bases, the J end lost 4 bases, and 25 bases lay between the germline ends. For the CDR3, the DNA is TGCGCCAGCAGCCACCCCTCCGCACCAGGGCTGAGCCCTTACGAGCAGTACTTC. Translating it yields CASSHPSAPGLSPYEQYF.

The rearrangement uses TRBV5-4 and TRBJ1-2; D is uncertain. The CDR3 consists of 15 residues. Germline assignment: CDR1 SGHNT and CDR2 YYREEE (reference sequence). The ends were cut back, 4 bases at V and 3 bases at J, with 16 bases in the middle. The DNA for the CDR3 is TGTGCCAGCAGCCCCTCTCCCGGCGGGTACTATGGCTACACCTTC. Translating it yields CASSPSPGGYYGYTF.

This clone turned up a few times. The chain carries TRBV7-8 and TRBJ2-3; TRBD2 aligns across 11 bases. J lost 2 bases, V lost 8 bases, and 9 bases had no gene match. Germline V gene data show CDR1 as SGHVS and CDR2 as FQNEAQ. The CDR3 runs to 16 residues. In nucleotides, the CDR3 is TGTGCCAGCCGCCCGGGACTAGCGGCTTACACAGATACGCAGTATTTT. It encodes CASRPGLAAYTDTQYF.

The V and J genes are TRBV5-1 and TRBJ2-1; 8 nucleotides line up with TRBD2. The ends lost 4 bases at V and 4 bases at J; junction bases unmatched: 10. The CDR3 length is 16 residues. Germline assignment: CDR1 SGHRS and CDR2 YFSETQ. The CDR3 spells CASSVAVAGGYNEQFF. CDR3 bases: TGCGCCAGCAGCGTGGCGGTGGCGGGGGGATACAATGAGCAGTTCTTC.

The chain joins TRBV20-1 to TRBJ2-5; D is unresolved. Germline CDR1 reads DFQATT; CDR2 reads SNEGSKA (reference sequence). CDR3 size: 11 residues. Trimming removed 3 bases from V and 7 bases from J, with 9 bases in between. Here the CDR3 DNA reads TGCAGTGCTAGTGTTTTTAGGACCCAGTACTTC. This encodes CSASVFRTQYF.

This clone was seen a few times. CDR3 sequence: CASSADRGLGYTF. CDR3 bases: TGTGCCAGCAGTGCCGACAGGGGGCTAGGCTACACCTTC. The chain uses TRBV27 and TRBJ1-2; TRBD1 aligns across 10 bases. Looked up from germline, CDR1 is MNHEY and CDR2 is SMNVEV (reference sequence). This CDR3 comprises 13 residues. Trimming at V came to 5 bases and at J to 8 bases, leaving 5 bases not matched to a gene.

The CDR3 sequence is CASSSAGGALYGYTF. The CDR3 DNA follows: TGTGCCAGCAGCTCCGCCGGGGGGGCTCTCTATGGCTACACCTTC. The rearrangement uses TRBV11-3 and TRBJ1-2, with a tentative D call TRBD1 (6 bases). The CDR3 covers 15 residues. The germline V gene has CDR1 SGHNT and CDR2 YENEEA. Deletions cut 4 bases from V and 4 bases from J, with 16 bases between.

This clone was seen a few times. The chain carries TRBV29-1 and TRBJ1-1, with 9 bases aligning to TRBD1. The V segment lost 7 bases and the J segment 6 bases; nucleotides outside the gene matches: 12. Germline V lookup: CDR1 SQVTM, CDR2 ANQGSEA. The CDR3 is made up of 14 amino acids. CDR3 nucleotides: TGCAGCGCATCCCCGGGACAGGGCAGGCCTGAAGCTTTCTTT. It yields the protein CSASPGQGRPEAFF.

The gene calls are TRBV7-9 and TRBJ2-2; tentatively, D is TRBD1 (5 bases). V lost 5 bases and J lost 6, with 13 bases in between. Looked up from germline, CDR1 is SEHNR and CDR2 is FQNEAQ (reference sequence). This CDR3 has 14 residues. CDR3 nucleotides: TGTGCCAGCAGCATCCCAGGGTTAGCCGGGGAGCTGTTTTTT. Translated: CASSIPGLAGELFF.

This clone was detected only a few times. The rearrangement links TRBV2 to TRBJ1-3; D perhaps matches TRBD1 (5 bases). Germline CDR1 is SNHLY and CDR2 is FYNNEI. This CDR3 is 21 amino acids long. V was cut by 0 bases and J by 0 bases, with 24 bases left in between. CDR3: CASSEATPGLLLYSSGNTIYF. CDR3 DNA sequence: TGTGCCAGCAGTGAAGCAACCCCGGGACTTCTCCTATATTCCTCTGGAAACACCATATATTTT.

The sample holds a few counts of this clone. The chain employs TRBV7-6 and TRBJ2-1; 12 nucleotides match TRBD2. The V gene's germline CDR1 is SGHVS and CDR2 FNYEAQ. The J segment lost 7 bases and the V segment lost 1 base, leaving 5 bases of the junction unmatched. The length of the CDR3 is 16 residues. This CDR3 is CASSLGASGRANEQFF. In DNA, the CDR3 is TGTGCCAGCAGCTTAGGTGCTAGCGGGAGGGCAAATGAGCAGTTCTTC.

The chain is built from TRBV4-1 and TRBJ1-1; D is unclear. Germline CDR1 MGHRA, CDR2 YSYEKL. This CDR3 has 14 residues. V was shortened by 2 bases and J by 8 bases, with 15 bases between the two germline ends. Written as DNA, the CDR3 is TGCGCCAGCAGCCAACTCATTTTGAGTTTCGAAGCTTTCTTT. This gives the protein CASSQLILSFEAFF.

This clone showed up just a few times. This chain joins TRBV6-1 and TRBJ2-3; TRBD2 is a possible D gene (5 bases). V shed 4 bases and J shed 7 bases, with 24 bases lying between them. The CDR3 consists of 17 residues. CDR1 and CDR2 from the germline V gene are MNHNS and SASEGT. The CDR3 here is CASSVRYLALPANTQYF. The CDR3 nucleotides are TGTGCCAGCAGTGTTAGGTACCTAGCCCTTCCAGCGAATACGCAGTATTTT.

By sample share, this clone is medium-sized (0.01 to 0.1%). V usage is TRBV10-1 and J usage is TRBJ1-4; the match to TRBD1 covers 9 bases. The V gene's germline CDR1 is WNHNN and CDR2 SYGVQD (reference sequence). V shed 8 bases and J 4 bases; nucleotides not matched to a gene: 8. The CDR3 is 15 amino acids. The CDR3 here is CASPLTGGVNEKLFF. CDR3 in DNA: TGCGCCAGCCCACTGACAGGGGGTGTTAATGAAAAACTGTTTTTT.